This TCR beta chain came from a study of lung T cells in sarcoidosis with Löfgren's syndrome. Study-wide background: Repertoire analyses centered on Löfgren's syndrome patients.

Broader study findings: Multiple Löfgren's syndrome patients reportedly shared TRAV12-1 and TRBV2 CDR3 motifs. The most expanded V genes in Löfgren's patients were reportedly TRAV12-1 and TRBV2.

TCRdb fed the reads into MiXCR, producing one record per CDR3 protein. The table shows more than 350 distinct CDR3 sequences, with around a quarter occurring only once. CDR1 and CDR2 (germline): SNHLY, FYNNEI. This CDR3 is 14 amino acids long. Worth noting for this clonotype: The antigen remains unidentified. One end of the junction fails to match germline, which may point to a read error.

The specimen was CD4+ T cells from bronchoalveolar lavage. The TCR comes from a human donor with sarcoidosis (Löfgren's syndrome or another form), or a control subject (not recorded which). V gene TRBV2 combines with J gene TRBJ2-1; D possibly corresponds to TRBD1 (6 bases). CDR3 bases: TGTGCCGGCAGTGAATTGGTGGGGGCGAATGAGCAGTTTTTC. It translates to CAGSELVGANEQFF.